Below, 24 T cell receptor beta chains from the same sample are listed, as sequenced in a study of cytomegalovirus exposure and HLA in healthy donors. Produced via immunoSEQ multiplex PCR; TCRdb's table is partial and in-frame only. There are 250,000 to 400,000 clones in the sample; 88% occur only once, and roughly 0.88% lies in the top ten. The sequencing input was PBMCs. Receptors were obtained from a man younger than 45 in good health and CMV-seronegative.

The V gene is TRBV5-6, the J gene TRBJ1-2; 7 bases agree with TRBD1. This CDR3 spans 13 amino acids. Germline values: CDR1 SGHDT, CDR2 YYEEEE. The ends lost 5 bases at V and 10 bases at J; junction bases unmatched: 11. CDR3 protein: CASSRQGRLDYTF. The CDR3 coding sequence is TGTGCCAGCAGTAGACAGGGCCGGCTTGACTACACCTTC. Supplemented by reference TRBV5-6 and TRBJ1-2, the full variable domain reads DAGVTQSPTHLIKTRGQQVTLRCSPKSGHDTVSWYQQALGQGPQFIFQYYEEEERQRGNFPDRFSGHQFPNYSSELNVNALLLGDSALYLCASSRQGRLDYTFGSGTRLTVV.

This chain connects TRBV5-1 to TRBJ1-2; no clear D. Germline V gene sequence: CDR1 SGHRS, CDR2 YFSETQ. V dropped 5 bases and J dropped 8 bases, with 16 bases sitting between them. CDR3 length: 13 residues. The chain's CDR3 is CASSHSPDKGYTF. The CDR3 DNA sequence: TGCGCCAGCAGTCACAGTCCAGATAAAGGCTACACCTTC.

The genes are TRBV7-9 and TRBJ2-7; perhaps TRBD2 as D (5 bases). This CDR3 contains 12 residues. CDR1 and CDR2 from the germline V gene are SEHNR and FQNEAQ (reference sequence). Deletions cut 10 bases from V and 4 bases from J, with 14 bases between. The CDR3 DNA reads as TGTGCCACCGGGGTCTTCCAATACGAGCAGTACTTC. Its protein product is CATGVFQYEQYF.

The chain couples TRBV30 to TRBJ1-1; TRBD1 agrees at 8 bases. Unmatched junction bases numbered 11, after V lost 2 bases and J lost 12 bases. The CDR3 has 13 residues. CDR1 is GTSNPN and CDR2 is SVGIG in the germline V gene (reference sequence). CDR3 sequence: CAWSSYQGAFPFF. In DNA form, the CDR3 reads TGTGCCTGGAGTTCCTACCAGGGGGCGTTTCCTTTCTTT.

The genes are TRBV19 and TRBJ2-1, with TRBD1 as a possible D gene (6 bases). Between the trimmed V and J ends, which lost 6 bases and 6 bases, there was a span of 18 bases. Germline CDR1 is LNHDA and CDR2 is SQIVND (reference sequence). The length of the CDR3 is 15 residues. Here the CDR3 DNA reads TGTGCCAGTAGAACCGGGACATTGGACCCCAATGAGCAGTTCTTC. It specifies CASRTGTLDPNEQFF. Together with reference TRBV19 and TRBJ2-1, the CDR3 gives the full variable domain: DGGITQSPKYLFRKEGQNVTLSCEQNLNHDAMYWYRQDPGQGLRLIYYSQIVNDFQKGDIAEGYSVSREKKESFPLTVTSAQKNPTAFYLCASRTGTLDPNEQFFGPGTRLTVL.

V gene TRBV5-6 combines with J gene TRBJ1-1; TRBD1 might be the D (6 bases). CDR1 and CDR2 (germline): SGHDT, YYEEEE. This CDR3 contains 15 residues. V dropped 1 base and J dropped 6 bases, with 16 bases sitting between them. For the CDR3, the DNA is TGTGCCAGCAGCTTGAGAGGCAGGGGAGGGGCTGAAGCTTTCTTT. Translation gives CASSLRGRGGAEAFF.

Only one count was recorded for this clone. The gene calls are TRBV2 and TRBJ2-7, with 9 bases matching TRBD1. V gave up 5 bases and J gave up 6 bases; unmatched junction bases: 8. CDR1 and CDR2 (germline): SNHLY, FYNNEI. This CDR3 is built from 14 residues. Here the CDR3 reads CASSLGPTGGEQYF. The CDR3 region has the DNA TGTGCCAGCAGTTTGGGGCCGACAGGGGGCGAGCAGTACTTC. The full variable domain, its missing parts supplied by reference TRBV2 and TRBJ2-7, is EPEVTQTPSHQVTQMGQEVILRCVPISNHLYFYWYRQILGQKVEFLVSFYNNEISEKSEIFDDQFSVERPDGSNFTLKIRSTKLEDSAMYFCASSLGPTGGEQYFGPGTRLTVT.

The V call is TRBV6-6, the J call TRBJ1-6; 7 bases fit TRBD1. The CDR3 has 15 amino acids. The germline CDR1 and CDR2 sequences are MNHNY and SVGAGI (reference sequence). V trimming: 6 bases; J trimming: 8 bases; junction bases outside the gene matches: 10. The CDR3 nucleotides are TGTGCCAGCAGACTTGATACAGGGGCGGATTCACCCCTCCACTTT. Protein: CASRLDTGADSPLHF.

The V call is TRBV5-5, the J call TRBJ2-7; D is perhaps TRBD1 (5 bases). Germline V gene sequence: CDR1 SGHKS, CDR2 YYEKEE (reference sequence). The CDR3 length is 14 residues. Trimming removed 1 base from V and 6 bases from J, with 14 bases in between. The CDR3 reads CASSLWQGLSEQYF. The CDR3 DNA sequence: TGTGCCAGCAGCTTGTGGCAGGGATTAAGCGAGCAGTACTTC.

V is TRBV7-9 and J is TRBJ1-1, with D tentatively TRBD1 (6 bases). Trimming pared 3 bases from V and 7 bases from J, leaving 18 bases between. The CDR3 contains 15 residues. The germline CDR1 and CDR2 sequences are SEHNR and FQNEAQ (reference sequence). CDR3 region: CASSFSTGMGSEAFF. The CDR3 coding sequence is TGTGCCAGCAGCTTTTCCACAGGGATGGGTAGTGAAGCTTTCTTT.

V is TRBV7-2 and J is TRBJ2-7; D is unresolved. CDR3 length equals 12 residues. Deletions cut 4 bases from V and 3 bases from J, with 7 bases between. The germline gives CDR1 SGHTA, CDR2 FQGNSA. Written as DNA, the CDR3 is TGTGCCAGCAGCTCATACAGCTACGAGCAGTACTTC. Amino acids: CASSSYSYEQYF.

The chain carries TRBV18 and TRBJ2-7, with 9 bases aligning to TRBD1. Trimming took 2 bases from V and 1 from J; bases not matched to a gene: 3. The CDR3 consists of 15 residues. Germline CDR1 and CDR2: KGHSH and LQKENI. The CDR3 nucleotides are TGTGCCAGCTCACCATCGACAGGGGGTTCCTACGAGCAGTACTTC. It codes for CASSPSTGGSYEQYF.

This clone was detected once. CDR3 in amino acids: CASSQDVGGLEQFF. CDR3 nucleotide sequence: TGCGCCAGCAGCCAAGATGTGGGCGGACTCGAGCAGTTCTTC. The chain has TRBV4-3 and TRBJ2-1; maybe TRBD2 (5 bases). This CDR3 has 14 residues. Germline V gene sequence: CDR1 LGHNA, CDR2 YSLEER. The V end lost 0 bases, the J end lost 10 bases, and 13 bases lay between the germline ends.

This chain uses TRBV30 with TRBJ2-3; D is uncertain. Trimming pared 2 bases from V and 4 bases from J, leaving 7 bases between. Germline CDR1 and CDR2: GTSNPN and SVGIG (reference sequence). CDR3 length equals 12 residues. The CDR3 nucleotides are TGTGCCTGGAGTTATCTGTCAGATACGCAGTATTTT. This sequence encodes CAWSYLSDTQYF. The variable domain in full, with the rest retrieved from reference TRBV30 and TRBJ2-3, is SQTIHQWPATLVQPVGSPLSLECTVEGTSNPNLYWYRQAAGRGLQLLFYSVGIGQISSEVPQNLSASRPQDRQFILSSKKLLLSDSGFYLCAWSYLSDTQYFGPGTRLTVL.

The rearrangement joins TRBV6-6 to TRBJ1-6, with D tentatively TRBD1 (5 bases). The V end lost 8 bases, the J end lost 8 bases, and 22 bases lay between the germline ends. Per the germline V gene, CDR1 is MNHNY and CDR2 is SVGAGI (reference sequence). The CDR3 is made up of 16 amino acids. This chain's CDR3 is CASSLGGNTGDSPLHF. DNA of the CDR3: TGTGCCAGCTCCCTGGGGGGGAATACCGGAGATTCACCCCTCCACTTT.

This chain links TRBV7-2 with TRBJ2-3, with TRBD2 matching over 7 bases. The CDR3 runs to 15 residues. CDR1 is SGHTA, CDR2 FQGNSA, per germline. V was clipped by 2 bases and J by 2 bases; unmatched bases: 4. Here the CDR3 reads CASSLQSGATDTQYF. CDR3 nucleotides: TGTGCCAGCAGCTTACAGAGCGGGGCCACAGATACGCAGTATTTT.

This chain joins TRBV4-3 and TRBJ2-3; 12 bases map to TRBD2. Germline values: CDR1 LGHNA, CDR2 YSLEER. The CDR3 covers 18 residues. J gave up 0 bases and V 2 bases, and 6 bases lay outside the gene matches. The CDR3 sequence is CASSQRTSGDYSTDTQYF. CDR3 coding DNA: TGCGCCAGCAGCCAACGGACTAGCGGGGACTATAGCACAGATACGCAGTATTTT.

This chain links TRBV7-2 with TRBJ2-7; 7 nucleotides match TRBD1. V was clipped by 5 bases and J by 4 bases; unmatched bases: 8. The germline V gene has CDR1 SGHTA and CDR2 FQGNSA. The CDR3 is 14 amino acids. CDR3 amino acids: CASSAYRGEYEQYF. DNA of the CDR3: TGTGCCAGCAGCGCCTACAGGGGAGAATACGAGCAGTACTTC. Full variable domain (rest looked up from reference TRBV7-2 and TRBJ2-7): GAGVSQSPSNKVTEKGKDVELRCDPISGHTALYWYRQSLGQGLEFLIYFQGNSAPDKSGLPSDRFSAERTGGSVSTLTIQRTQQEDSAVYLCASSAYRGEYEQYFGPGTRLTVT.

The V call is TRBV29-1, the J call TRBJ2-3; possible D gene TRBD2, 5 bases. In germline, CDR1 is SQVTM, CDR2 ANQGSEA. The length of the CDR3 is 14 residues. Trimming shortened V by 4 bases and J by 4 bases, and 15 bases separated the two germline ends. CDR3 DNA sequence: TGCAGCGTTGGCCCCCCGACTATTTCAGATACGCAGTATTTT. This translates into CSVGPPTISDTQYF.

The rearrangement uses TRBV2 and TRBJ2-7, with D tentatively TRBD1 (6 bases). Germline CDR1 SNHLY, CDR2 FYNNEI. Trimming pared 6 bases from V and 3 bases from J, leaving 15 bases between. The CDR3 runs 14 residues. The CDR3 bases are TGTGCCAGCAGCCCTCCGGAGGACAGCTACGAGCAGTACTTC. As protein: CASSPPEDSYEQYF.

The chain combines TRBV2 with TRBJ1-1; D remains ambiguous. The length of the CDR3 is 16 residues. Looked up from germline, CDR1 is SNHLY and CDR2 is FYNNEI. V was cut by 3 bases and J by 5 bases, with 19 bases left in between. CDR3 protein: CASSDPFDEQETEAFF. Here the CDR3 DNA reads TGTGCCAGCAGTGATCCCTTCGACGAGCAGGAAACTGAAGCTTTCTTT.

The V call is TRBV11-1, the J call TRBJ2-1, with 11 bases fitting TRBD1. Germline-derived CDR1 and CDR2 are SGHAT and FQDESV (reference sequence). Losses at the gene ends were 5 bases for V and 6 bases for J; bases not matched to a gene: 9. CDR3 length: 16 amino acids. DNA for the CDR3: TGTGCCAGCAGCGCATCCCGGGACAGGGGGTTCAATGAGCAGTTCTTC. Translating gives CASSASRDRGFNEQFF.

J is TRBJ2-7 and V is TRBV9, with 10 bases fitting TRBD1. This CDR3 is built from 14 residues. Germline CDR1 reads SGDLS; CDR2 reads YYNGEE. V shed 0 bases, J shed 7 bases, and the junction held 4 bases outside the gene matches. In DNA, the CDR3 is TGTGCCAGCAGCGTAGGGGGACAGGGGCGGGAGCAGTACTTC. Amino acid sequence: CASSVGGQGREQYF.

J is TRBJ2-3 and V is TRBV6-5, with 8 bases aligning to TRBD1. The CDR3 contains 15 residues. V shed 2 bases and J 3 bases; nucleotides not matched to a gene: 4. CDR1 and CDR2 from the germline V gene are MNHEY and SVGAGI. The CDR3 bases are TGTGCCAGCAGTTACCGGACAGGGAGGACAGATACGCAGTATTTT. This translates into CASSYRTGRTDTQYF.